Listed here are 21 T cell receptor beta chains from one sample, sequenced in a study of blood T cell repertoires in COVID-19. Some clones are missing from TCRdb's copy, which holds only in-frame ones; the method was immunoSEQ multiplex PCR. This sample has 68,000 or so clones, with nearly 85% found just once. The sequencing sample was made of peripheral blood. The receptors stem from a human donor in a cohort sampled during active COVID-19.

This clone appeared a few times. The CDR3 sequence is CASSVRNRTYNEQFF. CDR3 in DNA: TGTGCCAGCAGTGTTAGGAACAGAACGTACAATGAGCAGTTCTTC. The V gene is TRBV2, the J gene TRBJ2-1, with D uncertain. This CDR3 has 15 amino acids. Germline lookup yields CDR1 SNHLY and CDR2 FYNNEI. The V end was cut by 4 bases, the J end by 4 bases, with 14 bases between.

The CDR3 region is CASSSLDTAEAFF. In DNA form, the CDR3 reads TGTGCCAGCAGCTCCCTGGACACAGCTGAAGCTTTCTTT. V and J are TRBV9 and TRBJ1-1, with D possibly TRBD1 on 5 matching bases. The CDR3 sequence is 13 residues long. CDR1 SGDLS and CDR2 YYNGEE come from the germline V gene. Trimming cost V 4 bases and J 6 bases, with 13 bases left between them.

This clone was seen a few times. The V gene is TRBV11-3, the J gene TRBJ2-7; D not resolved. This CDR3 has 13 amino acids. Trimming cost V 3 bases and J 0 bases, with 6 bases left between them. Germline assignment: CDR1 SGHNT and CDR2 YENEEA. The CDR3: CASSFGSSYEQYF. The CDR3 nucleotides are TGTGCCAGCAGCTTTGGCAGCTCCTACGAGCAGTACTTC.

The rearrangement links TRBV2 to TRBJ1-1, with D hard to call. This CDR3 has 13 residues. Trimming stripped 7 bases from V and 4 bases from J, with 13 bases between. Germline-derived CDR1 and CDR2 are SNHLY and FYNNEI. The DNA for the CDR3 is TGTGCCAGCATTTCGGGCCGGGGCACTGAAGCTTTCTTT. Protein: CASISGRGTEAFF.

This clone was seen repeatedly, ten times or more. V and J are TRBV7-9 and TRBJ1-5; D perhaps matches TRBD1 (6 bases). Germline CDR1 and CDR2: SEHNR and FQNEAQ (reference sequence). This CDR3 is built from 17 residues. V lost 3 bases and J 2 bases, leaving 17 bases between the germline ends. CDR3 in DNA: TGTGCCAGCAGCTTCGGCAGGGGCGTGGGCGGCAATCAGCCCCAGCATTTT. It yields the protein CASSFGRGVGGNQPQHF. The variable domain in full, completed from reference TRBV7-9 and TRBJ1-5, reads DTGVSQNPRHKITKRGQNVTFRCDPISEHNRLYWYRQTLGQGPEFLTYFQNEAQLEKSRLLSDRFSAERPKGSFSTLEIQRTEQGDSAMYLCASSFGRGVGGNQPQHFGDGTRLSIL.

The chain combines TRBV5-5 with TRBJ2-5, with D possibly being TRBD1 (5 bases). Trimming stripped 6 bases from V and 3 bases from J, with 24 bases between. The CDR3 has 17 residues. Germline CDR1 reads SGHKS; CDR2 reads YYEKEE (reference sequence). The DNA of the CDR3 is TGTGCCAGCACCCAACCGACGCAGGGAAGCCTAAAAGAGACCCAGTACTTC. This gives the protein CASTQPTQGSLKETQYF.

The chain combines TRBV30 with TRBJ2-7, with 10 bases that match TRBD1. Looked up from germline, CDR1 is GTSNPN and CDR2 is SVGIG (reference sequence). This CDR3 is built from 12 residues. With 5 bases clipped from V and 7 bases from J, the junction kept 5 bases outside the gene matches. Here the CDR3 reads CAWGDRGGEQYF. The DNA for the CDR3 is TGTGCCTGGGGGGACAGGGGAGGAGAGCAGTACTTC.

The V and J genes are TRBV7-3 and TRBJ2-3; tentative D call: TRBD2 (5 bases). The V and J ends lost 1 base and 1 base respectively, with 9 bases between them. CDR1 is SGHTA and CDR2 is FQGTGA in the germline V gene. There are 15 residues in the CDR3. The CDR3 is CASSLNSAGTDTQYF. CDR3 sequence (DNA): TGTGCCAGCAGCTTAAATAGCGCCGGCACAGATACGCAGTATTTT. The full variable domain, completed using reference TRBV7-3 and TRBJ2-3, is GAGVSQTPSNKVTEKGKYVELRCDPISGHTALYWYRQSLGQGPEFLIYFQGTGAADDSGLPNDRFFAVRPEGSVSTLKIQRTERGDSAVYLCASSLNSAGTDTQYFGPGTRLTVL.

This chain links TRBV2 with TRBJ1-1; D unclear. The germline CDR1 and CDR2 sequences are SNHLY and FYNNEI. The V gene lost 4 bases and the J gene lost 1 base, with 7 bases spanning the gap. The CDR3 totals 13 residues. CDR3 region: CASSGSRNTEAFF. In DNA, the CDR3 is TGTGCCAGCAGTGGGAGCCGGAACACTGAAGCTTTCTTT.

The chain is built from TRBV6-2 or TRBV6-3 and TRBJ2-7, with TRBD1 matching 7 bases. Germline loops: CDR1 MNHEY, CDR2 SVGEGT. The CDR3 consists of 13 residues. With 5 bases clipped from V and 2 bases from J, the junction kept 3 bases outside the gene matches. Here the CDR3 DNA reads TGTGCCAGCAGTCTTACAGGGGCCTACGAGCAGTACTTC. Its translation is CASSLTGAYEQYF.

The chain is built from TRBV6-6 and TRBJ2-7; 12 nucleotides align to TRBD1. Germline loops: CDR1 MNHNY, CDR2 SVGAGI (reference sequence). This CDR3 contains 15 residues. Unmatched junction bases numbered 8, after V lost 6 bases and J lost 5 bases. For the CDR3, the DNA is TGTGCCAGCAGAAGCTTGGGGACAGGGGGCAACGAGCAGTACTTC. This encodes CASRSLGTGGNEQYF.

CDR3 sequence (DNA): TGCGCCAGCAGTGGCAGGACGGGGAGCAATCAGCCCCAGCATTTT. Its protein is CASSGRTGSNQPQHF. The genes are TRBV10-2 and TRBJ1-5, with D unclear. V was pared by 4 bases and J by 1 base, with 11 bases between. Looked up from germline, CDR1 is WSHSY and CDR2 is SAAADI. The CDR3 is 15 amino acids.

This chain uses TRBV7-9 with TRBJ1-1; 10 bases are a match to TRBD1. In germline, CDR1 is SEHNR, CDR2 FQNEAQ (reference sequence). CDR3 length: 13 residues. Unmatched junction bases numbered 5, after V lost 11 bases and J lost 2 bases. The CDR3 here is CAPGTGVNTEAFF. CDR3 nucleotides: TGTGCCCCCGGGACAGGGGTAAACACTGAAGCTTTCTTT.

The chain joins TRBV9 to TRBJ1-1; D is unresolved. CDR1 is SGDLS and CDR2 is YYNGEE in the germline V gene. The CDR3 totals 14 residues. The V end lost 6 bases, the J end lost 6 bases, and 18 bases lay between the germline ends. CDR3 protein: CASTVGDGISEAFF. DNA for the CDR3: TGTGCCAGCACCGTCGGGGATGGGATATCTGAAGCTTTCTTT.

This chain connects TRBV28 to TRBJ1-1; D call uncertain. This CDR3 region has 16 residues. CDR1 and CDR2 (germline): MDHEN, SYDVKM. Trimming removed 3 bases from V and 0 bases from J, with 14 bases in between. CDR3 sequence (DNA): TGTGCCAGCAGTTTTGGGGTGCGGAGGATGAACACTGAAGCTTTCTTT. It codes for CASSFGVRRMNTEAFF. Looking up the rest from reference TRBV28 and TRBJ1-1 gives the full variable domain: DVKVTQSSRYLVKRTGEKVFLECVQDMDHENMFWYRQDPGLGLRLIYFSYDVKMKEKGDIPEGYSVSREKKERFSLILESASTNQTSMYLCASSFGVRRMNTEAFFGQGTRLTVV.

The chain uses TRBV19 and TRBJ1-1; D not resolved. The germline gives CDR1 LNHDA, CDR2 SQIVND (reference sequence). The V end lost 4 bases, the J end lost 0 bases, and 9 bases lay between the germline ends. The CDR3 extends over 14 amino acids. The CDR3 loop is CASSRRQMNTEAFF. The CDR3 nucleotides are TGTGCCAGTAGTAGGCGGCAGATGAACACTGAAGCTTTCTTT.

CDR3 region: CASSLQVVNTEAFF. The DNA of the CDR3 is TGTGCCAGCAGCTTACAGGTTGTGAACACTGAAGCTTTCTTT. The chain is built from TRBV7-3 and TRBJ1-1, with D unclear. V shed 2 bases and J shed 0 bases, with 7 bases lying between them. Per the germline V gene, CDR1 is SGHTA and CDR2 is FQGTGA. The CDR3 spans 14 residues.

The chain couples TRBV6-5 to TRBJ1-3; TRBD1 agrees at 7 bases. V shed 2 bases and J 3 bases; nucleotides not matched to a gene: 1. The CDR3 is 14 amino acids. Germline-derived CDR1 and CDR2 are MNHEY and SVGAGI. This CDR3 reads CASSYTGVGNTIYF. CDR3 sequence (DNA): TGTGCCAGCAGTTACACAGGGGTTGGAAACACCATATATTTT.

This sequence joins TRBV4-2 and TRBJ2-1; 13 nucleotides align to TRBD2. Looked up from germline, CDR1 is LGHNA and CDR2 is YNFKEQ. J lost 3 bases, V lost 4 bases, and 9 bases had no gene match. The CDR3 covers 18 residues. The CDR3 DNA follows: TGTGCCAGCAGCCTCGGACTAGCGGGAGCTCTTGGCTACAATGAGCAGTTCTTC. As protein: CASSLGLAGALGYNEQFF.

CDR3 loop: CASSPGTGGQETQYF. The DNA for the CDR3 is TGTGCCAGCAGCCCCGGGACAGGGGGCCAAGAGACCCAGTACTTC. The chain uses TRBV11-2 and TRBJ2-5; 11 bases are a match to TRBD1. The CDR3 is 15 amino acids. Germline CDR1 SGHAT, CDR2 FQNNGV. V was clipped by 5 bases and J by 1 base; unmatched bases: 3. The whole variable domain, filled in from reference TRBV11-2 and TRBJ2-5, reads EAGVAQSPRYKIIEKRQSVAFWCNPISGHATLYWYQQILGQGPKLLIQFQNNGVVDDSQLPKDRFSAERLKGVDSTLKIQPAKLEDSAVYLCASSPGTGGQETQYFGPGTRLLVL.

The gene calls are TRBV5-1 and TRBJ2-2; D gene uncertain. Per the germline V gene, CDR1 is SGHRS and CDR2 is YFSETQ. Trimming removed 0 bases at V and 3 bases at J, with 6 bases between. The CDR3 is 14 residues long. The CDR3 reads CASSLVPDTGELFF. DNA for the CDR3: TGCGCCAGCAGCTTGGTTCCTGACACCGGGGAGCTGTTTTTT.